What follows is one TCR beta chain and its context. Assay used: immunoSEQ multiplex PCR; TCRdb lists only in-frame clones, some missing. In the table there are over a million clones, approximately 96% of which are singletons. This sample is drawn from a study of shared clonotypes between healthy human individuals. Sequenced input: naive CD4+ T cells sorted from blood. As to subset: CD45RA+ positively selected. The receptor's source is a man aged 25-40 years in good health.

The CDR3 DNA follows: TGTGCCAGCAGTTACTCCGGCGGGTCAAACTACGAGCAGTACTTC. It specifies CASSYSGGSNYEQYF. The V call is TRBV6-5, the J call TRBJ2-7; the D gene is possibly TRBD2 (5 bases). The CDR3 length is 15 residues. Germline V gene data show CDR1 as MNHEY and CDR2 as SVGAGI. Trimming took off 0 bases at V and 3 bases at J, with 12 bases between the two ends.